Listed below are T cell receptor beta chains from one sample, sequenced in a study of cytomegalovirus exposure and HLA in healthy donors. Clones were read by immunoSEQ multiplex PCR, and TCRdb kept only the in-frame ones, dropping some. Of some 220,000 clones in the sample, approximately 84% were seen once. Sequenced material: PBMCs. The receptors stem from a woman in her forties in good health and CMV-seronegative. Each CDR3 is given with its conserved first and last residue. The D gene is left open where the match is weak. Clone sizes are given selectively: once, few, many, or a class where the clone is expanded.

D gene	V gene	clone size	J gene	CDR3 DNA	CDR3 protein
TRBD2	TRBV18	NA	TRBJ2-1	TGTGCCAGCTCACCGTGGACTAGCGGGGGTAACGCAAATGAGCAGTTCTTC	CASSPWTSGGNANEQFF
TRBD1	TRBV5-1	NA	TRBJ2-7	TGCGCCAGCAGCCCGACGCCGGGACAGGGTACCTACGAGCAGTACTTC	CASSPTPGQGTYEQYF
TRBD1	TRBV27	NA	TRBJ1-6	TGTGCCAGCAGTCCCCGGGCAGGGGGTATGAGAAATTCACCCCTCCACTTT	CASSPRAGGMRNSPLHF
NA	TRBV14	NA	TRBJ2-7	TGTGCCAGCAGCCAGACGCCGGGGACCTACGAGCAGTACTTC	CASSQTPGTYEQYF
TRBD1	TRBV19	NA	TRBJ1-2	TGTGCCAGTAGTATGCCCCCCGACAGGGCCAATAACTATGGCTACACCTTC	CASSMPPDRANNYGYTF
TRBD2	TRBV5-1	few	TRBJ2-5	TGCGCCAGCAGCTTGGCTAGCGGGGGGTACCAAGAGACCCAGTACTTC	CASSLASGGYQETQYF
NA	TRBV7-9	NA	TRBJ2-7	TGTGCCAGCAGCTTCAGGGAAAGCTCCTACGAGCAGTACTTC	CASSFRESSYEQYF
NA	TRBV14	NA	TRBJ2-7	TGTGCCAGCAGCCAAGTTCTAGGCGGGACCATAACCTACGAGCAGTACTTC	CASSQVLGGTITYEQYF
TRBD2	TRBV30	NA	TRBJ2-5	TGTGCCTGGAGTATAGGGACTAGCGGGGTAGGGGGAGAGACCCAGTACTTC	CAWSIGTSGVGGETQYF
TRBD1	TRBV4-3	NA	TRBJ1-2	TGCGCCAGCAGCCGTTTCATTTTGTCCGGACAGGGGACCTATGGCTACACCTTC	CASSRFILSGQGTYGYTF
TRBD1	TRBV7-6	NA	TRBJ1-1	TGTGCCAGCAGCTTAGCGAGATCAGGGGGAACTGAAGCTTTCTTT	CASSLARSGGTEAFF
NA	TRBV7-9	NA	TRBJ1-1	TGTGCCAGCGCCGCCCTTCCCTCGGGGTCTGGTGAAGCTTTCTTT	CASAALPSGSGEAFF
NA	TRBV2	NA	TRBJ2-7	TGTGCCAGCAGTCTACAGGGCTACGAGCAGTACTTC	CASSLQGYEQYF
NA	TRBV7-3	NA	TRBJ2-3	TGTGCCAGCAGCTTTCCGGGGAGCACAGATACGCAGTATTTT	CASSFPGSTDTQYF
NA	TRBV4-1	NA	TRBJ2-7	TGCGCCAGCAGCCGAGGAGGATCCTACGAGCAGTACTTC	CASSRGGSYEQYF
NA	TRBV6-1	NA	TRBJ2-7	TGTGCCAGCAGTGAATCGGGGTCCCCCAACGAGCAGTACTTC	CASSESGSPNEQYF
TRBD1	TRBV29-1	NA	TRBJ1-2	TGCAGCGTTGAAGGGGATTTCAGGGGGCGAGGAGGCTACACCTTC	CSVEGDFRGRGGYTF
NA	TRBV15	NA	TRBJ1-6	TGTGCCACCAGCAGAGACCCTATTTCACCCCTCCACTTT	CATSRDPISPLHF
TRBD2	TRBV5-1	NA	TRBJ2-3	TGCGCCAGCAGCTTGGGCCTAGCGGGGGTTGATACGCAGTATTTT	CASSLGLAGVDTQYF
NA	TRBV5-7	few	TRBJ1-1	TGTGCCAGCAGCTTGAAAGGGGCGAACACTGAAGCTTTCTTT	CASSLKGANTEAFF
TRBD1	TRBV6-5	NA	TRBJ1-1	TGTGCCAGCAGTCGGACAGGGGTGGGGAACACTGAAGCTTTCTTT	CASSRTGVGNTEAFF
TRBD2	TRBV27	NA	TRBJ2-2	TGTGCCAGCAGCTATGGGGGGGCCGGGGAGCTGTTTTTT	CASSYGGAGELFF
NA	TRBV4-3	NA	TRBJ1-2	TGCGCCAGCAGCCAAGATCGGGGGGCGGCCTACTATGGCTACACCTTC	CASSQDRGAAYYGYTF
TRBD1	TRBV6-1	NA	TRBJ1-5	TGTGCCAGCATTCGGACAGGGGAGGCTCAGCCCCAGCATTTT	CASIRTGEAQPQHF
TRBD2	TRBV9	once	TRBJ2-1	TGTGCCAGCAGCGAAACCGGGACTAGCGACTACAATGAGCAGTTCTTC	CASSETGTSDYNEQFF
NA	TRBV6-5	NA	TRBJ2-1	TGTGCCAGCAGTTACCAAACGGGACTTACCAACAATGAGCAGTTCTTC	CASSYQTGLTNNEQFF
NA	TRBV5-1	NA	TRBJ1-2	TGCGCCAGCAGCTTGGGACAGACTTACTACGGCTACACCTTC	CASSLGQTYYGYTF
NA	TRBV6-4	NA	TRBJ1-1	TGTGCCCCCCAGTGGGGGGGGACTGAAGCTTTCTTT	CAPQWGGTEAFF
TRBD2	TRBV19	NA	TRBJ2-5	TGTGCCAGTAGTATGGCCGCTGGACTAGCGGGATTTACGCTCCAAGAGACCCAGTACTTC	CASSMAAGLAGFTLQETQYF
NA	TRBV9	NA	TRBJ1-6	TGTGCCAGCAGCGTAGTAGCAAGCTCCTATAATTCACCCCTCCACTTT	CASSVVASSYNSPLHF
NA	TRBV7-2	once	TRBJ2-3	TGTGCCAGCAGCTCGCGGGACTGGCACACAGATACGCAGTATTTT	CASSSRDWHTDTQYF
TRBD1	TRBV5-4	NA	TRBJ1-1	TGTGCCAGCAGCAGGACAGGGGGCTTAGCTGAAGCTTTCTTT	CASSRTGGLAEAFF
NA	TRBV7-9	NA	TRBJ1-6	TGTGCCAGCAGCTTAAACAGGGTTTACTCACCCCTCCACTTT	CASSLNRVYSPLHF
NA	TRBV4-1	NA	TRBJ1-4	TGCGCCAGCAGCCAGGGTGGGGGAGGGAACACGAGGGAAAAACTGTTTTTT	CASSQGGGGNTREKLFF
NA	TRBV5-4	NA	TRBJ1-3	TGTGCCAGCAGCCCTGGGGAGGGAAAGATGGACACCATATATTTT	CASSPGEGKMDTIYF
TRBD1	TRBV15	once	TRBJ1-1	TGTGCCACCAGCAGGGGGACAGGGGGAAACACTGAAGCTTTCTTT	CATSRGTGGNTEAFF
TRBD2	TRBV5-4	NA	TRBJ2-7	TGTGCCAGCAGCGGAGTAGCGGGGGGGCCATACGAGCAGTACTTC	CASSGVAGGPYEQYF
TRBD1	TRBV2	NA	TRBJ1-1	TGTGCCGGGACAGGGAACACTGAAGCTTTCTTT	CAGTGNTEAFF
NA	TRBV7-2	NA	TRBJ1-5	TGTGCCAGCAGCTCACGGACAGGCAATCAGCCCCAGCATTTT	CASSSRTGNQPQHF
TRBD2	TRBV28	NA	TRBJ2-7	TGTGCCAGCACCCTTGCGGGGGGCATAAATTCCTACGAGCAGTACTTC	CASTLAGGINSYEQYF
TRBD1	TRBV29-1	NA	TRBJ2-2	TGCAGCGTTGAGGGAGACAGGGTAGGCACCGGGGAGCTGTTTTTT	CSVEGDRVGTGELFF
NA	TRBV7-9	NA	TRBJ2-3	TGTGCCAGCAGCTCGCGGGACCAAACAAGGGATACGCAGTATTTT	CASSSRDQTRDTQYF
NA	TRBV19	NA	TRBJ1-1	TGTGCCACATACACGGGGACTGAAGCTTTCTTT	CATYTGTEAFF
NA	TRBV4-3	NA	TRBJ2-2	TGCGCCAGCAGCCGAGACCGAGGGTGGACCGGGGAGCTGTTTTTT	CASSRDRGWTGELFF
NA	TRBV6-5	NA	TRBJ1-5	TGTGCCAGCAGTCGAGGGAGCAATCAGCCCCAGCATTTT	CASSRGSNQPQHF